The 30 T cell receptor beta chains below come from one sample, sequenced in a study of blood T cell repertoires in COVID-19. Sequenced by immunoSEQ multiplex PCR; TCRdb stores in-frame clones only, minus some. There are about 120,000 clones in the sample; approximately 85% occur only once, and about a tenth lies in the top ten. Material for sequencing was peripheral blood. The origin of the receptors is an older man with acute or convalescent COVID-19.

V gene TRBV7-8 combines with J gene TRBJ2-7; D is possibly TRBD2 (6 bases). Germline V gene lookup returns CDR1 SGHVS and CDR2 FQNEAQ. Trimming cost V 5 bases and J 3 bases, with 17 bases left between them. The CDR3 consists of 15 residues. The CDR3 DNA reads TGTGCCAGCAGCCGACTCCGGGACTCTTACTACGAGCAGTACTTC. Amino acid sequence: CASSRLRDSYYEQYF.

V is TRBV12-5 and J is TRBJ1-4; 9 bases fit TRBD1. This CDR3 has 16 residues. V lost 0 bases, J lost 8 bases, and 7 bases stayed unmatched. CDR1 LGHNT and CDR2 FRNRAP come from the germline V gene. CDR3 nucleotide sequence: TGTGCTAGTGGTTTGGTAAGGGGACAGGGCCAAGAAAAACTGTTTTTT. Protein product: CASGLVRGQGQEKLFF.

With regard to this clone: The sample carries other DNA sequences with the same CDR3. The rearrangement uses TRBV27 and TRBJ1-2, with 9 bases that match TRBD1. The V gene's germline CDR1 is MNHEY and CDR2 SMNVEV (reference sequence). This CDR3 is built from 15 residues. V lost 2 bases to trimming and J lost 2 bases; unmatched junction nucleotides: 3. DNA of the CDR3: TGTGCCAGCAGTTTAACCGGACAGGGGAACTATGGCTACACCTTC. Translating it yields CASSLTGQGNYGYTF.

This chain connects TRBV5-1 to TRBJ2-5; 9 bases map to TRBD2. The CDR3 totals 16 residues. In germline, CDR1 is SGHRS, CDR2 YFSETQ. The V and J ends lost 0 bases and 4 bases, in that order; junction bases with no gene match: 7. CDR3 amino acids: CASSLAGGGARETQYF. CDR3 in DNA: TGCGCCAGCAGCTTGGCTGGCGGGGGGGCAAGAGAGACCCAGTACTTC.

This rearrangement joins TRBV6-5 to TRBJ1-4, with TRBD1 matching over 7 bases. Trimming at V came to 0 bases and at J to 7 bases, leaving 5 bases not matched to a gene. The CDR3 consists of 15 residues. Germline V lookup: CDR1 MNHEY, CDR2 SVGAGI. The CDR3 region is CASSYSGTATEKLFF. The CDR3 DNA sequence: TGTGCCAGCAGTTACTCAGGGACAGCCACTGAAAAACTGTTTTTT.

This rearrangement joins TRBV5-6 to TRBJ1-2; 7 bases are shared with TRBD1. The ends lost 4 bases at V and 1 base at J; junction bases unmatched: 7. CDR3 length: 15 amino acids. Per germline, CDR1 SGHDT and CDR2 YYEEEE. In DNA form, the CDR3 reads TGTGCCAGCAGCCGGGACAGCCGCCTTAACTATGGCTACACCTTC. It specifies CASSRDSRLNYGYTF. The whole variable domain, filled in from reference TRBV5-6 and TRBJ1-2, reads DAGVTQSPTHLIKTRGQQVTLRCSPKSGHDTVSWYQQALGQGPQFIFQYYEEEERQRGNFPDRFSGHQFPNYSSELNVNALLLGDSALYLCASSRDSRLNYGYTFGSGTRLTVV.

The J gene is TRBJ1-3, the V gene TRBV5-1; D unclear. The CDR3 covers 13 residues. Trimming stripped 0 bases from V and 6 bases from J, with 7 bases between. The germline V gene has CDR1 SGHRS and CDR2 YFSETQ. The CDR3 DNA reads as TGCGCCAGCAGCTTGGGCGGACTAAACACCATATATTTT. It specifies CASSLGGLNTIYF. Together with reference TRBV5-1 and TRBJ1-3, the CDR3 gives the full variable domain: KAGVTQTPRYLIKTRGQQVTLSCSPISGHRSVSWYQQTPGQGLQFLFEYFSETQRNKGNFPGRFSGRQFSNSRSEMNVSTLELGDSALYLCASSLGGLNTIYFGEGSWLTVV.

The chain couples TRBV27 to TRBJ2-2; no clear D. This CDR3 spans 12 amino acids. Germline loops: CDR1 MNHEY, CDR2 SMNVEV (reference sequence). V lost 5 bases to trimming and J lost 4 bases, with 5 bases between them. The CDR3 loop is CASSRITGELFF. CDR3 sequence (DNA): TGTGCCAGCAGTCGTATCACCGGGGAGCTGTTTTTT.

The chain has TRBV10-1 and TRBJ2-7; D unresolved. Germline V gene lookup returns CDR1 WNHNN and CDR2 SYGVQD (reference sequence). This CDR3 contains 12 residues. V dropped 3 bases and J dropped 6 bases, with 9 bases sitting between them. CDR3 DNA sequence: TGCGCCAGCAGTGACCAGGCTGGCGAGCAGTACTTC. Residues: CASSDQAGEQYF.

The chain combines TRBV7-8 with TRBJ2-2; 10 bases map to TRBD2. With 0 bases clipped from V and 0 bases from J, the junction kept 7 bases outside the gene matches. Germline V lookup: CDR1 SGHVS, CDR2 FQNEAQ. The CDR3 spans 19 residues. The CDR3 DNA reads as TGTGCCAGCAGCTTAGCGCGGTCTAGCGGGGGTCCGAACACCGGGGAGCTGTTTTTT. Protein product: CASSLARSSGGPNTGELFF.

The V call is TRBV2, the J call TRBJ1-2, with a weak D call TRBD1 (5 bases). Trimming removed 5 bases from V and 4 bases from J, with 17 bases in between. The CDR3 length is 15 residues. In germline, CDR1 is SNHLY, CDR2 FYNNEI. The CDR3 DNA follows: TGTGCCAGCAGTCCTCGATTGGGGCTAGGCTATGGCTACACCTTC. Translation: CASSPRLGLGYGYTF.

V is TRBV5-6 and J is TRBJ1-6; 9 positions match TRBD1. The germline CDR1 and CDR2 sequences are SGHDT and YYEEEE. The CDR3 extends over 18 amino acids. J lost 11 bases, V lost 1 base, and 16 bases had no gene match. The CDR3 sequence is CASSLRPFTTGGRAPLHF. The CDR3 region has the DNA TGTGCCAGCAGCTTGAGACCCTTTACGACAGGGGGGAGGGCACCCCTCCACTTT.

This clone has more than one count but fewer than ten. The V and J genes are TRBV20-1 and TRBJ2-7; tentative D call: TRBD1 (5 bases). Germline V gene sequence: CDR1 DFQATT, CDR2 SNEGSKA (reference sequence). Between the trimmed V and J ends, which lost 5 bases and 5 bases, there was a span of 10 bases. There are 11 residues in the CDR3. In DNA form, the CDR3 reads TGCAGTGCTGCGAAGGGGAACGAGCAGTACTTC. Translating it yields CSAAKGNEQYF.

By share of the sample, this clone is large (0.1 to 1%). The V and J genes are TRBV7-9 and TRBJ2-7; D may be TRBD1 (6 bases). CDR1 is SEHNR and CDR2 is FQNEAQ in the germline V gene (reference sequence). The CDR3 spans 12 residues. V lost 2 bases and J lost 4, with 6 bases in between. This chain's CDR3 is CASSLQGYEQYF. CDR3 DNA: TGTGCCAGCAGCTTACAGGGGTACGAGCAGTACTTC. Filled out from reference TRBV7-9 and TRBJ2-7, the complete variable domain reads DTGVSQNPRHKITKRGQNVTFRCDPISEHNRLYWYRQTLGQGPEFLTYFQNEAQLEKSRLLSDRFSAERPKGSFSTLEIQRTEQGDSAMYLCASSLQGYEQYFGPGTRLTVT.

This chain joins TRBV18 and TRBJ2-2, with 7 nucleotides matching TRBD1. CDR3 size: 18 residues. CDR1 is KGHSH and CDR2 is LQKENI in the germline V gene. V lost 4 bases and J lost 7; bases outside the gene matches: 18. CDR3 loop: CASSLAFSDRRNGGELFF. The CDR3 DNA reads as TGTGCCAGCTCACTAGCTTTCTCGGACAGGAGGAACGGCGGGGAGCTGTTTTTT.

The chain uses TRBV11-2 and TRBJ1-1; 8 positions agree with TRBD1. CDR1 SGHAT and CDR2 FQNNGV come from the germline V gene. V shed 5 bases, J shed 5 bases, and the junction held 4 bases outside the gene matches. The CDR3 contains 13 residues. The DNA of the CDR3 is TGTGCCAGCAGCGGACAGGGCGGGACTGAAGCTTTCTTT. Its protein is CASSGQGGTEAFF. The entire variable domain, with the rest obtained from reference TRBV11-2 and TRBJ1-1, is as follows: EAGVAQSPRYKIIEKRQSVAFWCNPISGHATLYWYQQILGQGPKLLIQFQNNGVVDDSQLPKDRFSAERLKGVDSTLKIQPAKLEDSAVYLCASSGQGGTEAFFGQGTRLTVV.

The rearrangement links TRBV10-3 to TRBJ1-5; 8 bases match TRBD1. Germline CDR1 ENHRY, CDR2 SYGVKD. The CDR3 spans 16 residues. The trim removed 0 bases at V and 7 bases at J, leaving 8 bases unmatched. The CDR3 sequence: CAISESPPGGGQPQHF. DNA for the CDR3: TGTGCCATCAGTGAGTCCCCCCCAGGGGGCGGACAGCCCCAGCATTTT.

This clone came up once. The V call is TRBV11-2, the J call TRBJ2-7; possibly TRBD2 for D (7 bases). This CDR3 region has 13 residues. The germline V gene has CDR1 SGHAT and CDR2 FQNNGV. Deletions cut 6 bases from V and 5 bases from J, with 14 bases between. The CDR3 reads CASREGGGHEQYF. CDR3 nucleotide sequence: TGTGCCAGCAGGGAAGGGGGGGGCCACGAGCAGTACTTC.

This clone was counted between two and nine times. The junction differs from germline at one of its ends, possibly a read error. The rearrangement joins TRBV7-7 to TRBJ2-1; TRBD2 matches 13 bases. The CDR3 is made up of 18 amino acids. CDR1 and CDR2 from the germline V gene are SSHAT and FNYEAQ (reference sequence). The CDR3 nucleotides read TGTGCTAGCAGCTTAGGACTAGCGGGAGTAACAGGCTACAATGAGCAGTTCTTC. Translation gives CASSLGLAGVTGYNEQFF. Combining the CDR3 with reference TRBV7-7 and TRBJ2-1 gives the whole variable domain GAGVSQSPRYKVTKRGQDVTLRCDPISSHATLYWYQQALGQGPEFLTYFNYEAQPDKSGLPSDRFSAERPEGSISTLTIQRTEQRDSAMYRCASSLGLAGVTGYNEQFFGPGTRLTVL.

J is TRBJ1-2 and V is TRBV28; weak D call: TRBD1 (6 bases). Germline-derived CDR1 and CDR2 are MDHEN and SYDVKM. The length of the CDR3 is 18 residues. The germline V and J ends were trimmed by 8 bases and 0 bases, with 25 bases remaining between them. The CDR3 sequence is CASHVAGALHLPNYGYTF. For the CDR3, the DNA is TGTGCCAGCCACGTTGCGGGGGCGCTCCATCTACCTAACTATGGCTACACCTTC.

V usage is TRBV5-6 and J usage is TRBJ2-7; TRBD1 matches 7 bases. This CDR3 spans 15 amino acids. Per germline, CDR1 SGHDT and CDR2 YYEEEE. Trimming removed 3 bases from V and 4 bases from J; junction bases left unmatched: 10. The CDR3 region is CASSYRDRFFYEQYF. The CDR3, as DNA: TGTGCCAGCAGCTACCGGGACAGATTTTTTTACGAGCAGTACTTC.

The V gene is TRBV27, the J gene TRBJ2-7; D perhaps matches TRBD2 (6 bases). CDR1 and CDR2 (germline): MNHEY, SMNVEV (reference sequence). The CDR3 contains 14 residues. V was shortened by 6 bases and J by 2 bases, with 14 bases between the two germline ends. The CDR3 sequence is CASRIGPGAYEQYF. DNA of the CDR3: TGTGCCAGCAGAATCGGGCCGGGAGCCTACGAGCAGTACTTC.

This chain connects TRBV6-2 or TRBV6-3 to TRBJ1-6; D is uncertain. CDR1 and CDR2 (germline): MNHEY, SVGEGT. This CDR3 region has 15 residues. Deletions cut 2 bases from V and 2 bases from J, with 7 bases between. Written as DNA, the CDR3 is TGTGCCAGCAGTTACCCGTCAGCCTATAATTCACCCCTCCACTTT. Its translation is CASSYPSAYNSPLHF.

This clone was recorded only once. The rearrangement uses TRBV5-1 and TRBJ1-1; D unresolved. The ends were cut back, 5 bases at V and 6 bases at J, with 20 bases in the middle. The CDR3 is made up of 15 amino acids. Germline V gives CDR1 SGHRS, CDR2 YFSETQ. The CDR3 region is CASSTLEGLSSEAFF. The CDR3 DNA reads TGCGCCAGCAGTACACTCGAGGGTTTATCCTCTGAAGCTTTCTTT.

The chain is built from TRBV4-1 and TRBJ1-1, with 8 bases fitting TRBD1. The germline V gene encodes CDR1 MGHRA and CDR2 YSYEKL. Trimming cost V 3 bases and J 7 bases; bases outside gene matches: 4. The CDR3 is 13 residues long. CDR3 nucleotide sequence: TGCGCCAGCAGCCACATCGGACAGGGTGAAGCTTTCTTT. Translation gives CASSHIGQGEAFF.

The J gene is TRBJ2-5, the V gene TRBV6-2 or TRBV6-3; TRBD2 matches at 9 bases. This CDR3 spans 15 amino acids. Germline V gene lookup returns CDR1 MNHEY and CDR2 SVGEGT. After removal of 0 bases from V and 5 bases from J, the junction contained 4 bases not matched to a gene. The CDR3: CASSYSPSGIETQYF. CDR3 in DNA: TGTGCCAGCAGTTACTCGCCTAGCGGGATCGAGACCCAGTACTTC.

This clone was observed once. This chain links TRBV19 with TRBJ1-2; the D is unclear. V was pared by 5 bases and J by 3 bases, with 7 bases between. The CDR3 spans 12 residues. Germline loops: CDR1 LNHDA, CDR2 SQIVND (reference sequence). Here the CDR3 reads CASSYSDYGYTF. CDR3 bases: TGTGCCAGTAGTTACAGTGACTATGGCTACACCTTC.

The chain has TRBV19 and TRBJ2-1; 14 bases are shared with TRBD2. V shed 4 bases and J 8 bases; nucleotides not matched to a gene: 4. Germline assignment: CDR1 LNHDA and CDR2 SQIVND (reference sequence). The CDR3 totals 15 residues. CDR3 sequence: CASSTTSGRVDEQFF. CDR3 nucleotide sequence: TGTGCCAGTAGTACGACTAGCGGGAGGGTCGATGAGCAGTTCTTC.

The chain combines TRBV6-2 or TRBV6-3 with TRBJ1-3; tentatively, D is TRBD1 (5 bases). Germline V gene lookup returns CDR1 MNHEY and CDR2 SVGEGT. V was clipped by 2 bases and J by 0 bases, with 14 bases between them. The CDR3 sequence is 17 residues long. CDR3 sequence: CASSYTRDLSSGNTIYF. The CDR3 nucleotides are TGTGCCAGCAGTTACACCCGGGACTTGAGCTCTGGAAACACCATATATTTT.

The V call is TRBV7-6, the J call TRBJ1-5, with a possible D match to TRBD1 (5 bases). The germline V gene encodes CDR1 SGHVS and CDR2 FNYEAQ. The CDR3 is made up of 14 amino acids. V was pared by 2 bases and J by 6 bases, with 11 bases between. The CDR3 loop is CASSLTQGGQPQHF. CDR3 coding DNA: TGTGCCAGCAGCTTAACCCAGGGTGGTCAGCCCCAGCATTTT.